Presented here are 14 T cell receptor beta chains from one specimen sequenced in a study of patients and donors after allogeneic stem cell transplantation. TCRdb independently ran MiXCR on the RT-PCR reads; one entry per CDR3 protein. The sample has about a million distinct CDR3 sequences, roughly 18% seen once. Sequenced: blood, either unsorted or a sorted T cell fraction (not recorded which). These receptors originate from a human donor who was either an allogeneic HSCT recipient or a stem cell or donor lymphocyte infusion donor (not recorded which). It is not recorded whose cells these are; they may come from a transplant donor.

This chain connects TRBV7-2 to TRBJ1-5; D is undetermined. Germline CDR1 and CDR2: SGHTA and FQGNSA. Trimming took 1 base from V and 7 from J, leaving 8 bases between them. The CDR3 is 13 amino acids. The CDR3 here is CASSLERSQPQHF. For the CDR3, the DNA is TGTGCCAGCAGCTTAGAGCGGTCCCAGCCCCAGCATTTT.

This clonotype was observed at least ten times. The rearrangement uses TRBV12-3 or TRBV12-4 and TRBJ2-5, with D possibly TRBD2 on 7 matching bases. The CDR3 runs 14 residues. Deletions cut 3 bases from V and 3 bases from J, with 11 bases between. Written as DNA, the CDR3 is TGTGCCAGCAGTTTGGGGGGGGCTGAAGAGACCCAGTACTTC. This sequence encodes CASSLGGAEETQYF.

This clonotype has more than one count but fewer than ten. The J gene is TRBJ2-1, the V gene TRBV5-1; D unresolved. The germline V gene encodes CDR1 SGHRS and CDR2 YFSETQ. Trimming took off 4 bases at V and 10 bases at J, with 15 bases between the two ends. The CDR3 is 13 residues long. The CDR3 nucleotides read TGCGCCAGCAGCCTCGGCGCTATACGGGAGCAGTTCTTC. Residues: CASSLGAIREQFF.

There are a few counts of this clonotype. The genes are TRBV20-1 and TRBJ2-7; 7 bases align to TRBD2. Germline CDR1 and CDR2: DFQATT and SNEGSKA (reference sequence). The J segment lost 3 bases and the V segment lost 3 bases, leaving 8 bases of the junction unmatched. This CDR3 is built from 14 residues. CDR3 in DNA: TGCAGTGCTAGGGCGGCTAGCGGATACTACGAGCAGTACTTC. Residues: CSARAASGYYEQYF.

The V call is TRBV20-1, the J call TRBJ2-7; 9 positions match TRBD2. CDR1 is DFQATT, CDR2 SNEGSKA, per germline (reference sequence). With V trimmed by 6 bases and J by 1 base, 4 bases remained unmatched. The CDR3 covers 13 residues. The DNA for the CDR3 is TGCAGTGCGAGTAGCGGGGGTTCCTACGAGCAGTACTTC. Its translation: CSASSGGSYEQYF.

This clonotype was recorded a few times. The rearrangement links TRBV25-1 to TRBJ2-1; 8 bases line up with TRBD1. The germline V gene encodes CDR1 MGHDK and CDR2 SYGVNS. Losses at the gene ends were 9 bases for V and 4 bases for J; bases not matched to a gene: 5. This CDR3 has 13 residues. The CDR3: CASTGTGYNEQFF. The CDR3 DNA reads TGTGCCAGTACCGGGACAGGTTACAATGAGCAGTTCTTC. Based on the CDR3 plus reference TRBV25-1 and TRBJ2-1, the full variable domain is EADIYQTPRYLVIGTGKKITLECSQTMGHDKMYWYQQDPGMELHLIHYSYGVNSTEKGDLSSESTVSRIRTEHFPLTLESARPSHTSQYLCASTGTGYNEQFFGPGTRLTVL.

The CDR3 sequence: CASSPGGGGSYNEQFF. The CDR3 DNA follows: TGTGCCAGCAGCCCAGGGGGTGGCGGGAGCTACAATGAGCAGTTCTTC. V and J are TRBV9 and TRBJ2-1; D is tentatively TRBD1 or TRBD2 (7 bases each). This CDR3 has 16 amino acids. Per the germline V gene, CDR1 is SGDLS and CDR2 is YYNGEE. Trimming shortened V by 4 bases and J by 3 bases, and 17 bases separated the two germline ends.

There are many counts of this clonotype. This chain connects TRBV12-3 or TRBV12-4 to TRBJ2-5, with D perhaps TRBD1 or TRBD2 (5 bases each). The V end lost 7 bases, the J end lost 3 bases, and 18 bases lay between the germline ends. CDR3 size: 15 residues. The CDR3 loop reads CASTRRGRQEETQYF. DNA of the CDR3: TGTGCCAGCACCCGAAGGGGACGGCAAGAAGAGACCCAGTACTTC.

Only a few counts were recorded for this clonotype. The V gene is TRBV20-1, the J gene TRBJ1-6; TRBD1 might be the D (6 bases). The CDR3 sequence is 13 residues long. CDR1 and CDR2 (germline): DFQATT, SNEGSKA (reference sequence). Between the trimmed V and J ends, which lost 3 bases and 9 bases, there was a span of 12 bases. The CDR3 protein is CSASSGAGSPLHF. CDR3 bases: TGCAGTGCTAGCTCGGGGGCCGGTTCACCCCTCCACTTT.

V and J are TRBV5-1 and TRBJ1-2; D is perhaps TRBD1 (6 bases). V lost 0 bases, J lost 6 bases, and 12 bases lay in between. CDR1 and CDR2 from the germline V gene are SGHRS and YFSETQ. The CDR3 runs 14 residues. CDR3 residues: CASSLALRGDGYTF. Here the CDR3 DNA reads TGCGCCAGCAGCTTGGCCCTCAGGGGTGATGGCTACACCTTC.

At least ten counts were recorded for this clonotype. This CDR3 is CASSPTDNSPLHF. CDR3 in DNA: TGTGCCAGCAGTCCGACAGATAATTCACCCCTCCACTTT. The chain links TRBV12-3 or TRBV12-4 to TRBJ1-6, with a weak D call TRBD1 (5 bases). V was cut by 5 bases and J by 5 bases, with 7 bases left in between. This CDR3 has 13 amino acids.

The chain carries TRBV3-1 and TRBJ2-7; D could derive from TRBD1 or TRBD2 (6 bases each). From germline, CDR1 is LGHDT and CDR2 YNNKEL (reference sequence). The CDR3 runs 15 residues. Trimming took off 1 base at V and 2 bases at J, with 12 bases between the two ends. CDR3 DNA sequence: TGTGCCAGCAGCCAAGTGGCGGGACACGCCTACGAGCAGTACTTC. Translated, it gives CASSQVAGHAYEQYF.

This clonotype was seen a handful of times. V is TRBV4-1 and J is TRBJ2-1; 7 bases are shared with TRBD2. The germline V gene has CDR1 MGHRA and CDR2 YSYEKL. V was clipped by 6 bases and J by 8 bases; unmatched bases: 10. The CDR3 is 14 amino acids. CDR3 DNA: TGCGCCAGCAGTCGTAGCGGGCCCAGCGATGAGCAGTTCTTC. As protein: CASSRSGPSDEQFF.

This chain joins TRBV7-2 and TRBJ2-3; the match to TRBD1 covers 7 bases. Per germline, CDR1 SGHTA and CDR2 FQGNSA. There are 14 residues in the CDR3. Germline trimming cut 6 bases from V and 2 bases from J; bases unmatched to any gene: 5. The CDR3 region is CASRHRGPTDTQYF. CDR3 DNA: TGTGCCAGCAGGCACAGGGGACCCACAGATACGCAGTATTTT.